A single sample is the source of the 25 T cell receptor beta chains below, sequenced in a study of OX40 agonist ivuxolimab in advanced cancers. Here immunoSEQ multiplex PCR was the method, and the copy in TCRdb shows in-frame clones only, minus some. The repertoire holds 15,000 to 25,000 clones, with roughly three quarters as singletons. The input for sequencing was CD4+ or CD8+ T cells sorted from blood, taken in a trial of the OX40 agonist ivuxolimab. The receptors shown here come from an adult with an advanced solid tumor such as melanoma, head and neck, liver or kidney cancer.

V gene TRBV27 combines with J gene TRBJ2-1, with a tentative D call TRBD1 (5 bases). The CDR3 has 16 residues. The V and J ends lost 5 bases and 2 bases respectively, with 16 bases between them. Germline CDR1 and CDR2: MNHEY and SMNVEV (reference sequence). Here the CDR3 DNA reads TGTGCCAGCAGTGGGGTGTTGGCAGGGCCCTACAATGAGCAGTTCTTC. The encoded protein is CASSGVLAGPYNEQFF.

This chain links TRBV6-1 with TRBJ1-5; 9 bases align to TRBD1. With V trimmed by 3 bases and J by 4 bases, 7 bases remained unmatched. Germline loops: CDR1 MNHNS, CDR2 SASEGT. CDR3 length: 16 residues. CDR3 residues: CASSEQTGGGNQPQHF. Written as DNA, the CDR3 is TGTGCCAGCAGTGAGCAAACAGGGGGCGGAAATCAGCCCCAGCATTTT.

This clone was detected a few times. This sequence joins TRBV19 and TRBJ2-7; unclear D gene. Germline V CDR1 and CDR2: LNHDA, SQIVND (reference sequence). V lost 8 bases and J 2 bases, leaving 13 bases between the germline ends. This CDR3 is built from 13 residues. Here the CDR3 reads CASLSPGTYEQYF. The DNA for the CDR3 is TGTGCCAGTTTGTCTCCAGGTACCTACGAGCAGTACTTC.

The chain combines TRBV18 with TRBJ2-3; D is unclear. The CDR3 covers 15 residues. The V gene's germline CDR1 is KGHSH and CDR2 LQKENI. V lost 3 bases to trimming and J lost 0 bases, with 10 bases between them. CDR3 sequence (DNA): TGTGCCAGCTCACCCCCCTCGAGCAGCACAGATACGCAGTATTTT. Translation gives CASSPPSSSTDTQYF.

This clone was counted a few times. This chain links TRBV19 with TRBJ2-6; maybe TRBD1 (5 bases). Germline assignment: CDR1 LNHDA and CDR2 SQIVND (reference sequence). The CDR3 contains 16 residues. The V end lost 3 bases, the J end lost 3 bases, and 12 bases lay between the germline ends. Here the CDR3 DNA reads TGTGCCAGTAGTATCTTGAAGGGGTTTGGGGCCAACGTCCTGACTTTC. This translates into CASSILKGFGANVLTF.

This clone was detected once. The chain couples TRBV5-4 to TRBJ1-6; D is unresolved. Germline CDR1 is SGHNT and CDR2 is YYREEE (reference sequence). The CDR3 totals 10 residues. V was pared by 8 bases and J by 14 bases, with 11 bases between. CDR3 amino acids: CARSPLTLHF. CDR3 DNA: TGTGCCAGGAGCCCTCTCACCCTCCACTTT.

The CDR3 reads CASSFHSDYEQYF. As DNA, the CDR3 is TGTGCCAGTAGTTTTCACAGCGACTACGAGCAGTACTTC. V is TRBV19 and J is TRBJ2-7; D not certain. V was shortened by 5 bases and J by 3 bases, with 11 bases between the two germline ends. CDR3 size: 13 residues. Germline assignment: CDR1 LNHDA and CDR2 SQIVND (reference sequence).

This clone turned up a few times. The chain has TRBV7-9 and TRBJ2-4; 10 nucleotides agree with TRBD1. The CDR3 is made up of 16 amino acids. CDR1 and CDR2 (germline): SEHNR, FQNEAQ (reference sequence). J was trimmed by 9 bases and V by 4 bases; bases with no gene match: 12. The CDR3 sequence: CASSSRQGAGSSIQYF. The DNA for the CDR3 is TGTGCCAGCAGCTCAAGACAGGGGGCTGGGTCATCCATTCAGTACTTC. Full variable domain (rest looked up from reference TRBV7-9 and TRBJ2-4): DTGVSQNPRHKITKRGQNVTFRCDPISEHNRLYWYRQTLGQGPEFLTYFQNEAQLEKSRLLSDRFSAERPKGSFSTLEIQRTEQGDSAMYLCASSSRQGAGSSIQYFGAGTRLSVL.

The sample holds many counts of this clone. This chain uses TRBV7-9 with TRBJ1-4, with a weak D call TRBD1 (5 bases). The CDR3 spans 16 residues. Germline loops: CDR1 SEHNR, CDR2 FQNEAQ (reference sequence). Trimming left V 4 bases short and J 7 bases short, with 19 bases between. CDR3 in amino acids: CASSSGTPEEVEKLFF. The CDR3 DNA follows: TGTGCCAGCAGCTCCGGGACTCCGGAGGAGGTTGAAAAACTGTTTTTT.

The gene calls are TRBV28 and TRBJ1-5, with D possibly matching TRBD1 (5 bases). V shed 2 bases and J shed 3 bases, with 20 bases lying between them. CDR3 length equals 18 residues. In germline, CDR1 is MDHEN, CDR2 SYDVKM. CDR3 nucleotide sequence: TGTGCCAGCAGTTTAGAGGTGGGGCTTACAGTTCTCAATCAGCCCCAGCATTTT. Residues: CASSLEVGLTVLNQPQHF. The full variable domain, rest sourced from reference TRBV28 and TRBJ1-5, is DVKVTQSSRYLVKRTGEKVFLECVQDMDHENMFWYRQDPGLGLRLIYFSYDVKMKEKGDIPEGYSVSREKKERFSLILESASTNQTSMYLCASSLEVGLTVLNQPQHFGDGTRLSIL.

This clone was detected only a few times. V is TRBV27 and J is TRBJ1-2; D gene uncertain. V gave up 5 bases and J gave up 3 bases, with 28 bases separating them. The germline V gene has CDR1 MNHEY and CDR2 SMNVEV (reference sequence). The CDR3 consists of 19 residues. Written as DNA, the CDR3 is TGTGCCAGCAGTCCATTTTGGTGGGGTTTTCACGAGGCTGACTATGGCTACACCTTC. It is translated as CASSPFWWGFHEADYGYTF.

The chain has TRBV19 and TRBJ2-5, with a tentative D call TRBD1 (5 bases). The length of the CDR3 is 15 residues. In germline, CDR1 is LNHDA, CDR2 SQIVND (reference sequence). With 2 bases removed from V and 1 base from J, the gap between germline ends came to 11 bases. For the CDR3, the DNA is TGTGCCAGTAGTATAACAGGTTCTGCCCAAGAGACCCAGTACTTC. It codes for CASSITGSAQETQYF.

Here the CDR3 reads CASSEGASYEQYF. Written as DNA, the CDR3 is TGTGCCAGCAGTGAAGGGGCATCCTACGAGCAGTACTTC. The chain has TRBV25-1 and TRBJ2-7; D perhaps matches TRBD1 (5 bases). Trimming took off 2 bases at V and 1 base at J, with 6 bases between the two ends. Germline V gene sequence: CDR1 MGHDK, CDR2 SYGVNS. This CDR3 has 13 residues.

This rearrangement joins TRBV5-1 to TRBJ1-3, with 9 bases fitting TRBD1. CDR3 length equals 15 residues. CDR1 is SGHRS and CDR2 is YFSETQ in the germline V gene. V lost 4 bases, J lost 3 bases, and 5 bases stayed unmatched. CDR3 nucleotide sequence: TGCGCCAGCAGCCTACAGGGGGCATATGGAAACACCATATATTTT. Translating gives CASSLQGAYGNTIYF.

This clone was counted between two and nine times. The V gene is TRBV19, the J gene TRBJ2-1, with 10 bases aligning to TRBD1. This CDR3 has 16 amino acids. Germline assignment: CDR1 LNHDA and CDR2 SQIVND (reference sequence). Trimming took 3 bases from V and 2 from J; bases not matched to a gene: 4. The CDR3: CASSMGQGYAYNEQFF. CDR3 DNA: TGTGCCAGTAGTATGGGACAGGGGTACGCCTACAATGAGCAGTTCTTC.

The chain links TRBV7-9 to TRBJ2-1, with D maybe TRBD2 (5 bases). The germline V and J ends were trimmed by 5 bases and 0 bases, with 11 bases remaining between them. Germline V gene lookup returns CDR1 SEHNR and CDR2 FQNEAQ (reference sequence). The CDR3 length is 15 residues. The CDR3 sequence is CASSPTGISYNEQFF. The CDR3 DNA reads as TGTGCCAGCAGCCCGACGGGAATCTCCTACAATGAGCAGTTCTTC.

The V call is TRBV5-1, the J call TRBJ1-4; D call uncertain. The length of the CDR3 is 12 residues. CDR1 is SGHRS, CDR2 YFSETQ, per germline. The CDR3 DNA reads as TGCGCTTCCGCCGGGGTATCCGATGAACTGTTTTTT. Its translation is CASAGVSDELFF.

The V gene is TRBV4-3, the J gene TRBJ2-2, with D perhaps matching TRBD2 (7 bases). V lost 0 bases and J lost 7, with 12 bases in between. In germline, CDR1 is LGHNA, CDR2 YSLEER. This CDR3 has 15 amino acids. The CDR3 is CASSQDWGGGGELFF. The CDR3 DNA reads TGCGCCAGCAGCCAAGATTGGGGGGGCGGCGGGGAGCTGTTTTTT.

This chain connects TRBV4-3 to TRBJ2-2, with TRBD2 as a possible D gene (6 bases). This CDR3 is built from 16 residues. CDR1 and CDR2 from the germline V gene are LGHNA and YSLEER. V lost 0 bases to trimming and J lost 7 bases, with 15 bases between them. Written as DNA, the CDR3 is TGCGCCAGCAGCCAAGATAATGCGGGATGGGTCGGGGAGCTGTTTTTT. It yields the protein CASSQDNAGWVGELFF.

V is TRBV7-2 and J is TRBJ1-1; D unresolved. The germline gives CDR1 SGHTA, CDR2 FQGNSA. The CDR3 has 12 residues. The V gene lost 3 bases and the J gene lost 0 bases, with 2 bases spanning the gap. CDR3 coding DNA: TGTGCCAGCAGCTTGATGAACACTGAAGCTTTCTTT. Protein product: CASSLMNTEAFF. The variable domain in full, completed from reference TRBV7-2 and TRBJ1-1, reads GAGVSQSPSNKVTEKGKDVELRCDPISGHTALYWYRQSLGQGLEFLIYFQGNSAPDKSGLPSDRFSAERTGGSVSTLTIQRTQQEDSAVYLCASSLMNTEAFFGQGTRLTVV.

This clone was seen a few times. This chain links TRBV28 with TRBJ1-1; D is undetermined. CDR3 length: 14 residues. Germline V gives CDR1 MDHEN, CDR2 SYDVKM. The ends were cut back, 1 base at V and 3 bases at J, with 9 bases in the middle. CDR3 sequence (DNA): TGTGCCAGCAGTTTATCGGGGTTTGACACTGAAGCTTTCTTT. Its protein product is CASSLSGFDTEAFF.

This clone is medium-sized (0.01 to 0.1%). The chain uses TRBV10-3 and TRBJ1-2, with 9 bases aligning to TRBD1. V trimming: 4 bases; J trimming: 0 bases; junction bases outside the gene matches: 0. Per the germline V gene, CDR1 is ENHRY and CDR2 is SYGVKD. This CDR3 spans 14 amino acids. In nucleotides, the CDR3 is TGTGCCATCAGTGGACAGGGGGCTAACTATGGCTACACCTTC. Translation gives CAISGQGANYGYTF.

The gene calls are TRBV7-3 and TRBJ2-1; the match to TRBD2 covers 7 bases. V shed 0 bases and J 9 bases; nucleotides not matched to a gene: 5. The CDR3 contains 14 residues. Per germline, CDR1 SGHTA and CDR2 FQGTGA. The CDR3 protein is CASSLTASGGEQFF. In nucleotides, the CDR3 is TGTGCCAGCAGCTTAACGGCTAGCGGTGGTGAGCAGTTCTTC. The complete variable domain, with remaining parts taken from reference TRBV7-3 and TRBJ2-1, reads GAGVSQTPSNKVTEKGKYVELRCDPISGHTALYWYRQSLGQGPEFLIYFQGTGAADDSGLPNDRFFAVRPEGSVSTLKIQRTERGDSAVYLCASSLTASGGEQFFGPGTRLTVL.

The chain combines TRBV27 with TRBJ2-6; 9 positions match TRBD2. V shed 5 bases and J 2 bases; nucleotides not matched to a gene: 10. The CDR3 is 18 residues long. The germline gives CDR1 MNHEY, CDR2 SMNVEV (reference sequence). Here the CDR3 DNA reads TGTGCCAGCAGTGTTCTAGCGGGGTTGGTAGCTGGGGCCAACGTCCTGACTTTC. Protein sequence: CASSVLAGLVAGANVLTF.

This clone showed up just a few times. V and J are TRBV7-8 and TRBJ1-2; TRBD1 might be the D (6 bases). Germline V CDR1 and CDR2: SGHVS, FQNEAQ. CDR3 length: 13 residues. Trimming left V 5 bases short and J 2 bases short, with 9 bases between. The CDR3 reads CASSPQGNYGYTF. The CDR3 DNA reads TGTGCCAGCAGCCCCCAGGGGAACTATGGCTACACCTTC.